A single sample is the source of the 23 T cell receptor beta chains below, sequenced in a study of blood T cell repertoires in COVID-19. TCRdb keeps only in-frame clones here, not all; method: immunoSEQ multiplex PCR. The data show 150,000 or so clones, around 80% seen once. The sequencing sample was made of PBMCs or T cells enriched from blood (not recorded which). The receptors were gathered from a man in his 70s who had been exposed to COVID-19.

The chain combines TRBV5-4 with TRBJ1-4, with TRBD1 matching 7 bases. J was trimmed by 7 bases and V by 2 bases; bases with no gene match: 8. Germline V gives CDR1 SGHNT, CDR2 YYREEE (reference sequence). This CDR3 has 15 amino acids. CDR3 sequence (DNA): TGTGCCAGCAGCTTAGACAGGGTCATAGGTGAAAAACTGTTTTTT. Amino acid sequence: CASSLDRVIGEKLFF.

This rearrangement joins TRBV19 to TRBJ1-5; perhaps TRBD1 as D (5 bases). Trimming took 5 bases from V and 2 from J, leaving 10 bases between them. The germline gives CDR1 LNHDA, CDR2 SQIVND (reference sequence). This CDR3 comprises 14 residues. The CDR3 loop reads CASSAGGGNQPQHF. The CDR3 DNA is TGTGCCAGTAGTGCGGGGGGGGGCAATCAGCCCCAGCATTTT.

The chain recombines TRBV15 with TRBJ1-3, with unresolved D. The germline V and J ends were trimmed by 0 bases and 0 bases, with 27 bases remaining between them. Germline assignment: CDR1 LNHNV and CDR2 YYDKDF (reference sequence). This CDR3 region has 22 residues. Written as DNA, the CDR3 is TGTGCCACCAGCAGAGACGCCCTCCGGAGCGACGCTATACTGGGCTCTGGAAACACCATATATTTT. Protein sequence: CATSRDALRSDAILGSGNTIYF.

The CDR3 DNA reads TGTGCCAGTAGTCTACAGGCTTTTAATTCACCCCTCCACTTT. This translates into CASSLQAFNSPLHF. This chain joins TRBV19 and TRBJ1-6, with a tentative D call TRBD1 (5 bases). Looked up from germline, CDR1 is LNHDA and CDR2 is SQIVND (reference sequence). The CDR3 is made up of 14 amino acids. V shed 5 bases and J shed 6 bases, with 11 bases lying between them.

CDR3 amino acids: CASTGNPSYEQYF. In nucleotides, the CDR3 is TGTGCCAGCACAGGGAATCCGTCCTACGAGCAGTACTTC. This chain joins TRBV28 and TRBJ2-7, with D perhaps matching TRBD1 (5 bases). Germline loops: CDR1 MDHEN, CDR2 SYDVKM. V was pared by 7 bases and J by 1 base, with 11 bases between. This CDR3 region has 13 residues.

The CDR3 loop is CASSDRTGGSSPQHF. The CDR3 bases are TGTGCCAGCAGTGACAGGACAGGGGGCTCCTCGCCCCAGCATTTT. The chain combines TRBV2 with TRBJ1-5; 11 nucleotides match TRBD1. This CDR3 has 15 amino acids. The germline V gene encodes CDR1 SNHLY and CDR2 FYNNEI. The V gene end was trimmed by 3 bases and the J gene end by 9 bases; junction bases not matched to a gene: 7.

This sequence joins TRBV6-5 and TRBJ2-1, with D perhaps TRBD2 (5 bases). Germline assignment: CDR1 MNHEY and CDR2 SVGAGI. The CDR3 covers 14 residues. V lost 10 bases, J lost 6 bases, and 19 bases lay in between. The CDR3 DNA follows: TGTGCCATCAGGAGCGGCCTCTACACCAATGAGCAGTTCTTC. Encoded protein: CAIRSGLYTNEQFF.

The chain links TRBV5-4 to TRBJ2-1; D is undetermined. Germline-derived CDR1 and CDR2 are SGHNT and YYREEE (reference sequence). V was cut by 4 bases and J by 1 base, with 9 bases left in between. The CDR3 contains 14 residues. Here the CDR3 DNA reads TGTGCCAGCAGCCCCATGGAGTCCTACAATGAGCAGTTCTTC. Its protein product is CASSPMESYNEQFF. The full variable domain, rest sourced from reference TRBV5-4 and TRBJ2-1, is ETGVTQSPTHLIKTRGQQVTLRCSSQSGHNTVSWYQQALGQGPQFIFQYYREEENGRGNFPPRFSGLQFPNYSSELNVNALELDDSALYLCASSPMESYNEQFFGPGTRLTVL.

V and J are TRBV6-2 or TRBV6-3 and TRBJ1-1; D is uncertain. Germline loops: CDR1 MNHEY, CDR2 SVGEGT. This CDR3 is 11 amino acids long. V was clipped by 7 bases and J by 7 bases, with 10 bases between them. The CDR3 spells CASTPRLEAFF. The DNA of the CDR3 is TGTGCCAGCACCCCCAGACTTGAAGCTTTCTTT.

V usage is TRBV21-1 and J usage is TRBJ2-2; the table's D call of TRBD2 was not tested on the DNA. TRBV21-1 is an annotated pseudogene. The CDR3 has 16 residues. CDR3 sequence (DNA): TGTGCCAGCAGCTGCAGCGGGAGCTTGACCACCGGGGAGCTGTTTTTT. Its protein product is CASSCSGSLTTGELFF.

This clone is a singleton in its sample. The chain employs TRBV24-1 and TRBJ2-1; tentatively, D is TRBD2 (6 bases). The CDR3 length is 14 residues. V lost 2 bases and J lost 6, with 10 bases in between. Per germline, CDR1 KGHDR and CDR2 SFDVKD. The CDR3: CATSDSGEANEQFF. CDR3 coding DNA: TGTGCCACCAGTGATTCGGGAGAGGCCAATGAGCAGTTCTTC.

The CDR3 DNA sequence: TGTGCCAGCAGCTGGACTAACCAAAATCAGCCCCAGCATTTT. Translated: CASSWTNQNQPQHF. The rearrangement uses TRBV7-2 and TRBJ1-5; D unresolved. V was cut by 4 bases and J by 4 bases, with 11 bases left in between. The CDR3 contains 14 residues. Germline CDR1 reads SGHTA; CDR2 reads FQGNSA.

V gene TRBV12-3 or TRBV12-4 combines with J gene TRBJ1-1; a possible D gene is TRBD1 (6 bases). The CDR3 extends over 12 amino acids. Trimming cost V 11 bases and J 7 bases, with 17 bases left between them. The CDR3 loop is CAGFTGLGEAFF. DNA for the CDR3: TGTGCCGGATTTACAGGGTTGGGTGAAGCTTTCTTT.

Here the CDR3 DNA reads TGTGCCAGCAGTGAGAGCTCGGGGGGGAATTCACCCCTCCACTTT. This codes for CASSESSGGNSPLHF. The chain links TRBV25-1 to TRBJ1-6, with D tentatively TRBD1 (5 bases). Trimming took off 3 bases at V and 7 bases at J, with 13 bases between the two ends. The CDR3 length is 15 residues. Per the germline V gene, CDR1 is MGHDK and CDR2 is SYGVNS.

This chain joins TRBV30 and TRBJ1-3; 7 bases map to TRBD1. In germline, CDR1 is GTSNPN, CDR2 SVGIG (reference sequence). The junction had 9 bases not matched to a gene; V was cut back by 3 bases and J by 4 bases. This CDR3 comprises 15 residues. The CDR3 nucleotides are TGTGCCTGGAGAGCACAGGGGATACCGGGAAACACCATATATTTT. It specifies CAWRAQGIPGNTIYF.

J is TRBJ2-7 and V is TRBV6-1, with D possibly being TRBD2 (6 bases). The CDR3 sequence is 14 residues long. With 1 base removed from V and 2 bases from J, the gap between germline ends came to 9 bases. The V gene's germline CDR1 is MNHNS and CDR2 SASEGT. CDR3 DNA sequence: TGTGCCAGCAGTGAAGGGGGGGTCACCTACGAGCAGTACTTC. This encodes CASSEGGVTYEQYF.

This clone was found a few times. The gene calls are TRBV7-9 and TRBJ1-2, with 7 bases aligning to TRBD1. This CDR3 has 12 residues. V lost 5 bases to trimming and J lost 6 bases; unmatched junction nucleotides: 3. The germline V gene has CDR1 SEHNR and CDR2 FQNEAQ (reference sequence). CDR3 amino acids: CASSRQGDGYTF. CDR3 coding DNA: TGTGCCAGCAGCCGGCAGGGGGATGGCTACACCTTC.

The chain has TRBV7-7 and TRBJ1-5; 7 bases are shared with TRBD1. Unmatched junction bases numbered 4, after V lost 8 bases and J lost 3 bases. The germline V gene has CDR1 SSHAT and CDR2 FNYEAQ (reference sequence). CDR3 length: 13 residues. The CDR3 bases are TGTGCCAGCGCTACAGGGGTCAATCAGCCCCAGCATTTT. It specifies CASATGVNQPQHF.

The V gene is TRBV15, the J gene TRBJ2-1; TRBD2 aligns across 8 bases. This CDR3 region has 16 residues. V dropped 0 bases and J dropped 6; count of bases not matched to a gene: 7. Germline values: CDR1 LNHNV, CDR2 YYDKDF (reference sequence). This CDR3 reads CATSRDRGAGANEQFF. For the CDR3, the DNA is TGTGCCACCAGCAGAGACCGGGGAGCGGGAGCCAATGAGCAGTTCTTC.

The CDR3: CASSQSTGEIYGYTF. The CDR3 DNA is TGTGCCAGCAGCCAATCGACAGGGGAAATTTATGGCTACACCTTC. V usage is TRBV5-5 and J usage is TRBJ1-2; 8 bases align to TRBD1. J lost 5 bases, V lost 4 bases, and 10 bases had no gene match. Germline lookup yields CDR1 SGHKS and CDR2 YYEKEE (reference sequence). The CDR3 spans 15 residues. Variable domain in full (rest from reference TRBV5-5 and TRBJ1-2): DAGVTQSPTHLIKTRGQQVTLRCSPISGHKSVSWYQQVLGQGPQFIFQYYEKEERGRGNFPDRFSARQFPNYSSELNVNALLLGDSALYLCASSQSTGEIYGYTFGSGTRLTVV.

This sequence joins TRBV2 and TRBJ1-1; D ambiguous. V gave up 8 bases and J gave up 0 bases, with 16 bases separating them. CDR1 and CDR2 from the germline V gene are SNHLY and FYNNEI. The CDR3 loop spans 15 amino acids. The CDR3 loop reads CASARPSIMNTEAFF. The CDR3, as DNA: TGTGCCAGCGCCAGGCCCAGCATCATGAACACTGAAGCTTTCTTT. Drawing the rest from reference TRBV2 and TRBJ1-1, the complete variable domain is EPEVTQTPSHQVTQMGQEVILRCVPISNHLYFYWYRQILGQKVEFLVSFYNNEISEKSEIFDDQFSVERPDGSNFTLKIRSTKLEDSAMYFCASARPSIMNTEAFFGQGTRLTVV.

DNA for the CDR3: TGTGCCAGCAGCCCTTCCCCCTCCTCAGGGTTCTACGAGCAGTACTTC. Its translation is CASSPSPSSGFYEQYF. The chain employs TRBV7-9 and TRBJ2-7, with D possibly TRBD1 on 5 matching bases. Germline V gene sequence: CDR1 SEHNR, CDR2 FQNEAQ (reference sequence). The CDR3 is made up of 16 amino acids. Between the trimmed V and J ends, which lost 5 bases and 3 bases, there was a span of 20 bases.

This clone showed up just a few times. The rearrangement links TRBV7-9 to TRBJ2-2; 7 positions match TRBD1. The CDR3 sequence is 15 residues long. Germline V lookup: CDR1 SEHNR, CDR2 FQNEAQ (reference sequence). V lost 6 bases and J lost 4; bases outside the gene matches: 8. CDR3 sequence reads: CASRDVNRGTGELFF. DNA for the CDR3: TGTGCCAGCAGAGATGTAAACAGGGGCACCGGGGAGCTGTTTTTT. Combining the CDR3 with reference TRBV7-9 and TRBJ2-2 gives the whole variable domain DTGVSQNPRHKITKRGQNVTFRCDPISEHNRLYWYRQTLGQGPEFLTYFQNEAQLEKSRLLSDRFSAERPKGSFSTLEIQRTEQGDSAMYLCASRDVNRGTGELFFGEGSRLTVL.